This section outlines one TCR beta chain sequence together with its context. The source of the sample is a study of tumour-infiltrating T cells in Burkitt lymphoma. About the research overall: Survival, overall and progression-free, tracked with productive clonality.

V lost 7 bases, J lost 0 bases, and 6 bases stayed unmatched. Germline CDR1 reads MNHEY; CDR2 reads SVGAGI. This CDR3 has 15 residues. Using immunoSEQ multiplex PCR, the repertoire was profiled, and TCRdb retains in-frame clones only, with some absent. The sample yields 5,500 to 7,000 clones, 9.5% to 13% seen once. Material: tumor tissue. The sequence derives from a human donor with diffuse large B-cell lymphoma. The chain has TRBV6-5 and TRBJ2-7, with 10 nucleotides matching TRBD2. The chain's CDR3 is CASKTTSGASYEQYF. CDR3 nucleotide sequence: TGTGCCAGCAAGACCACTAGCGGGGCCTCCTACGAGCAGTACTTC.